The rows below give T cell receptor beta chains drawn from one sample of a study of blood T cell repertoires in COVID-19. The method was immunoSEQ multiplex PCR; TCRdb's version includes in-frame clones alone and lacks a portion of them. The sample records 250,000 or so clones, approximately 85% being singletons. Sequencing was carried out using peripheral blood. Receptors originate from a woman between 65 and 79 years old with acute or convalescent COVID-19. Each CDR3 is given with its conserved first and last residue. The D gene is left open where the match is weak. The size field is filled for only some rows; it gives once, few, many or a size class.

>TRBJ1-5|.|.|TRBV11-2
TGTGCCAGCAGCCTAAATAGCAATCAGCCCCAGCATTTT
CASSLNSNQPQHF
>TRBJ1-1|.|.|TRBV10-3
TGTGCCATCAGTGAAGCAAAGACAGGGAACACTGAAGCTTTCTTT
CAISEAKTGNTEAFF
>TRBJ1-2|.|.|TRBV5-1
TGCGCCAGCAGCTTGGCCACTCTCTATGGCTACACCTTC
CASSLATLYGYTF
>TRBJ2-1|.|TRBD2|TRBV3-1/TRBV3-2
TGTGCCAGCAGACGGACTAGCGAAGAGTTCTTC
CASRRTSEEFF
>TRBJ1-2|few|.|TRBV7-9
TGTGCCAGCAGCTTACCCCGGGGGGCAGCCAACTATGGCTACACCTTC
CASSLPRGAANYGYTF
>TRBJ2-7|.|TRBD2|TRBV7-2
TGTGCCAGCAGCTCTAGCGGGGTAAGCGAGCAGTACTTC
CASSSSGVSEQYF
>TRBJ1-2|few|TRBD1|TRBV28
TGTGCCAGCAGTTTATTAGGGCGGGACAGGGAACGGGCTGGCTACACCTTC
CASSLLGRDRERAGYTF
>TRBJ1-5|.|.|TRBV7-8
TGTGCCAGCAGCAAAACGGGGCAGCCCCAGCATTTT
CASSKTGQPQHF
>TRBJ2-7|.|.|TRBV27
TGTGCCAGCAGCCAGAGACCAGGGGCTCCTTACGAGCAGTACTTC
CASSQRPGAPYEQYF
>TRBJ1-1|many|TRBD1|TRBV19
TGTGCCAGTAACGACAGGGGGAGGAACACTGAAGCTTTCTTT
CASNDRGRNTEAFF
>TRBJ1-4|.|.|TRBV11-2
TGTGCCAGCAGCTTCCAAGGAACAGCTGAAAAACTGTTTTTT
CASSFQGTAEKLFF
>TRBJ2-3|.|TRBD2|TRBV6-5
TGTGCCAGCAGTTACTCGGGCGGGGGAGGGGCAGATACGCAGTATTTT
CASSYSGGGGADTQYF
>TRBJ1-1|.|.|TRBV9
TGTGCCAGCAGCGTTTTAGAGAACACTGAAGCTTTCTTT
CASSVLENTEAFF
>TRBJ1-5|few|.|TRBV2
TGTGCCAGCAGACGTGAGTCGGCGTCGACAGGACAACAGCCCCAGCATTTT
CASRRESASTGQQPQHF
>TRBJ1-2|once|TRBD1|TRBV7-9
TGTGCCAGCAACCGATGGGAAGGACAGGGGGCGGGTGGCTACACCTTC
CASNRWEGQGAGGYTF
>TRBJ1-1|.|.|TRBV12-3/TRBV12-4
TGTGCCAGCAGGTATCAGGGATTCACTGAAGCTTTCTTT
CASRYQGFTEAFF
>TRBJ2-3|.|TRBD2|TRBV3-1/TRBV3-2
TGTGCCAGCAGCCCGGGACTAGCGACAGATACGCAGTATTTT
CASSPGLATDTQYF
>TRBJ1-2|.|.|TRBV19
TGTGCCAGTAGTGTTGACAGACTGAACTATGGCTACACCTTC
CASSVDRLNYGYTF
>TRBJ1-5|.|.|TRBV10-2
TGCGCCAGCAGTGATACATGGAATCAGCCCCAGCATTTT
CASSDTWNQPQHF
>TRBJ2-1|.|TRBD1|TRBV5-1
TGCGCCAGCAGCTTGTCCGGACAGGGGGCCTACAATGAGCAGTTCTTC
CASSLSGQGAYNEQFF
>TRBJ2-2|.|.|TRBV4-1
TGCGCCAGCAGCCAAGATCTTAACAGCCAGGGGCTGTTTTTT
CASSQDLNSQGLFF
>TRBJ2-2|once|.|TRBV3-1/TRBV3-2
TGTGCCAGCAGCCTTCTTGGGGCGGGGCTCACCGGGGAGCTGTTTTTT
CASSLLGAGLTGELFF
>TRBJ2-7|.|TRBD1|TRBV19
TGTGCCAGTTCCTTTTACCGGGACAGCACGTACGAGCAGTACTTC
CASSFYRDSTYEQYF